Listed here are 31 T cell receptor beta chains from one sample, sequenced in a study of cytomegalovirus exposure and HLA in healthy donors. The PCR made use of 60 Vbeta and 13 Jbeta primers. Assay: immunoSEQ multiplex PCR; the TCRdb copy retains only in-frame clones and omits some. The sample lists 100,000 to 150,000 clones, about 80% occurring once. Sequenced material: PBMCs. Receptors originate from a man younger than 45 in good health and CMV-seronegative.

The chain combines TRBV28 with TRBJ1-6; TRBD1 aligns across 8 bases. Trimming at V came to 3 bases and at J to 4 bases, leaving 8 bases not matched to a gene. The CDR3 has 17 residues. From germline, CDR1 is MDHEN and CDR2 SYDVKM. The CDR3 loop is CASSFSQGARYNSPLHF. CDR3 in DNA: TGTGCCAGCAGTTTTAGCCAGGGGGCTCGGTATAATTCACCCCTCCACTTT.

This clone was counted once. V gene TRBV7-2 combines with J gene TRBJ2-1, with D unresolved. In germline, CDR1 is SGHTA, CDR2 FQGNSA. V was shortened by 3 bases and J by 4 bases, with 13 bases between the two germline ends. The CDR3 runs 15 residues. The CDR3 spells CASSLVRNNYNEQFF. The CDR3 region has the DNA TGTGCCAGCAGCTTGGTGCGCAATAATTACAATGAGCAGTTCTTC.

The genes are TRBV10-3 and TRBJ1-2; possibly TRBD1 for D (6 bases). The germline V gene has CDR1 ENHRY and CDR2 SYGVKD. The CDR3 has 16 amino acids. With 0 bases removed from V and 5 bases from J, the gap between germline ends came to 16 bases. The CDR3 DNA follows: TGTGCCATCAGTGAGTCGGTGGGGGCGCTTCAGTATGGCTACACCTTC. This sequence encodes CAISESVGALQYGYTF.

A few counts support this clone. The CDR3 sequence is CASSFVKHETQYF. The CDR3 coding sequence is TGTGCCAGCAGCTTTGTGAAGCACGAGACCCAGTACTTC. This chain connects TRBV5-5 to TRBJ2-5; D remains ambiguous. The V and J ends lost 2 bases and 5 bases respectively, with 10 bases between them. Germline V CDR1 and CDR2: SGHKS, YYEKEE (reference sequence). This CDR3 has 13 residues.

The chain combines TRBV28 with TRBJ1-3; 8 bases map to TRBD1. The CDR3 spans 15 residues. Germline lookup yields CDR1 MDHEN and CDR2 SYDVKM. J was trimmed by 6 bases and V by 6 bases; bases with no gene match: 10. The CDR3 region has the DNA TGTGCCAGCAGGGACCAGGGGGCCCGTTCAAACACCATATATTTT. This translates into CASRDQGARSNTIYF.

The J gene is TRBJ2-3, the V gene TRBV5-1, with D unresolved. Per the germline V gene, CDR1 is SGHRS and CDR2 is YFSETQ. CDR3 length: 15 amino acids. Trimming took 0 bases from V and 2 from J, leaving 10 bases between them. The CDR3 DNA reads TGCGCCAGCAGCTTGGCGTGGTCAGTCACAGATACGCAGTATTTT. Translation: CASSLAWSVTDTQYF.

The chain uses TRBV7-9 and TRBJ2-7, with 8 bases fitting TRBD2. This CDR3 is built from 15 residues. V was pared by 4 bases and J by 5 bases, with 10 bases of the junction left unmatched. The V gene's germline CDR1 is SEHNR and CDR2 FQNEAQ (reference sequence). In DNA form, the CDR3 reads TGTGCCAGCAGCTCCCGGGGGGGCAGGTTGGACGAGCAGTACTTC. It translates to CASSSRGGRLDEQYF.

A single count supports this clone. CDR3 sequence (DNA): TGTGCCAGCAGCTTAGAGACAGGGGGCAGGTACTTC. Its translation is CASSLETGGRYF. The rearrangement joins TRBV7-2 to TRBJ2-7, with 10 bases aligning to TRBD1. Germline CDR1 and CDR2: SGHTA and FQGNSA. The junction had 3 bases not matched to a gene; V was cut back by 1 base and J by 12 bases. This CDR3 has 12 amino acids.

The chain uses TRBV6-1 and TRBJ2-7, with a weak D call TRBD2 (6 bases). Per germline, CDR1 MNHNS and CDR2 SASEGT. V was clipped by 7 bases and J by 1 base, with 17 bases between them. CDR3 size: 15 residues. CDR3 coding DNA: TGTGCCAGCATCACGGACGGGGGAATTTCCTACGAGCAGTACTTC. It specifies CASITDGGISYEQYF.

This chain joins TRBV27 and TRBJ2-7; maybe TRBD2 (6 bases). The CDR3 sequence is 15 residues long. Per germline, CDR1 MNHEY and CDR2 SMNVEV (reference sequence). Trimming removed 3 bases at V and 2 bases at J, with 14 bases between. DNA for the CDR3: TGTGCCAGCAGTTTTGCGGGGTACAATACCTACGAGCAGTACTTC. Translation gives CASSFAGYNTYEQYF.

As to this clone: Relative to the germline gene, one junction end is altered; a read error may explain this. The chain uses TRBV6-5 and TRBJ1-2; TRBD1 agrees at 8 bases. The CDR3 consists of 13 residues. CDR1 and CDR2 (germline): MNHEY, SVGAGI. Written as DNA, the CDR3 is TGTGCCAGCAGCAGGACAGGGCACTATGGCTACCCCTTC. The encoded protein is CASSRTGHYGYPF.

A single count supports this clone. The genes are TRBV10-3 and TRBJ2-3; 8 bases are a match to TRBD1. The CDR3 contains 16 residues. Trimming took 5 bases from V and 0 from J; bases not matched to a gene: 7. Germline V lookup: CDR1 ENHRY, CDR2 SYGVKD. The CDR3 DNA sequence: TGTGCCATCAGTCCAGACAGGGGCCAAAGCACAGATACGCAGTATTTT. This translates into CAISPDRGQSTDTQYF.

This clone occurred a few times. A junction boundary mismatches the germline segment, possibly from a read error. The V gene is TRBV29-1, the J gene TRBJ1-2; 7 bases are a match to TRBD1. CDR3 length: 14 residues. Germline loops: CDR1 SQVTM, CDR2 ANQGSEA. As DNA, the CDR3 is TGCAGCGTTGATCCTGACAGGGAGGACTATGGCTACCCCTTC. It yields the protein CSVDPDREDYGYPF.

This CDR3 is CASSKSKHWGENQPQHF. The CDR3, as DNA: TGTGCCAGCAGCAAATCCAAGCACTGGGGGGAGAATCAGCCCCAGCATTTT. The chain is built from TRBV21-1 and TRBJ1-5. TRBV21-1 is noted as a pseudogene. CDR3 length equals 17 residues.

This clone was seen more than once but under ten times. The chain employs TRBV27 and TRBJ2-1, with D maybe TRBD2 (5 bases). The germline gives CDR1 MNHEY, CDR2 SMNVEV (reference sequence). This CDR3 region has 13 residues. V was cut by 5 bases and J by 4 bases, with 9 bases left in between. The CDR3 region has the DNA TGTGCCAGCAGTGCCACGGGATACAATGAGCAGTTCTTC. The encoded protein is CASSATGYNEQFF.

The chain employs TRBV28 and TRBJ1-5; 11 bases line up with TRBD1. Germline V CDR1 and CDR2: MDHEN, SYDVKM. V was pared by 5 bases and J by 4 bases, with 13 bases of the junction left unmatched. The CDR3 is 18 residues long. The DNA for the CDR3 is TGTGCCAGCAGTCTCCCACGGACAGGGGGCACCTATAATCAGCCCCAGCATTTT. Translated, it gives CASSLPRTGGTYNQPQHF.

This clone was observed a few times. The rearrangement uses TRBV5-1 and TRBJ2-7, with D unresolved. CDR1 and CDR2 from the germline V gene are SGHRS and YFSETQ. V lost 3 bases and J lost 6, with 10 bases in between. CDR3 length equals 12 residues. The CDR3: CASSWASAEQYF. The CDR3 DNA reads TGCGCCAGCAGCTGGGCCTCCGCCGAGCAGTACTTC.

This chain links TRBV9 with TRBJ2-1; D is unresolved. CDR3 length: 14 residues. Trimming cost V 0 bases and J 9 bases, with 13 bases left between them. Germline CDR1 is SGDLS and CDR2 is YYNGEE. Here the CDR3 reads CASSVATGSGEQFF. Written as DNA, the CDR3 is TGTGCCAGCAGCGTAGCTACGGGTTCGGGTGAGCAGTTCTTC.

This chain joins TRBV12-5 and TRBJ2-7; possible D gene TRBD2, 6 bases. CDR3 length: 16 residues. V lost 1 base, J lost 3 bases, and 16 bases lay in between. Germline CDR1 reads LGHNT; CDR2 reads FRNRAP. The CDR3 sequence: CASGLAGLTDHYEQYF. Written as DNA, the CDR3 is TGTGCTAGTGGTTTGGCGGGACTCACGGATCACTACGAGCAGTACTTC.

The chain carries TRBV6-1 and TRBJ2-7; possible D gene TRBD1, 6 bases. The CDR3 extends over 15 amino acids. The germline gives CDR1 MNHNS, CDR2 SASEGT. V was pared by 6 bases and J by 0 bases, with 15 bases between. The CDR3 bases are TGTGCCAGCAGCCCAGGGGCCGCAAGCTCCTACGAGCAGTACTTC. Translated: CASSPGAASSYEQYF.

The gene calls are TRBV7-2 and TRBJ2-1, with D perhaps TRBD2 (7 bases). V gave up 5 bases and J gave up 4 bases, with 15 bases separating them. Germline V gives CDR1 SGHTA, CDR2 FQGNSA. The CDR3 has 15 amino acids. For the CDR3, the DNA is TGTGCCAGCAGCCCGAGAGGGGGGGCATACAATGAGCAGTTCTTC. Protein sequence: CASSPRGGAYNEQFF.

The genes are TRBV29-1 and TRBJ2-7, with 11 bases matching TRBD2. Per the germline V gene, CDR1 is SQVTM and CDR2 is ANQGSEA. This CDR3 is 13 amino acids long. The trim removed 5 bases at V and 3 bases at J, leaving 3 bases unmatched. CDR3 bases: TGCAGCGTTAGAACTAGCGGGAGCTACGAGCAGTACTTC. It encodes CSVRTSGSYEQYF.

The rearrangement joins TRBV6-1 to TRBJ2-3; D is perhaps TRBD1 (5 bases). The CDR3 loop spans 15 amino acids. Germline CDR1 is MNHNS and CDR2 is SASEGT. V lost 6 bases and J lost 2, with 15 bases in between. The CDR3 region has the DNA TGTGCCAGCAGATTTACCCCAGGGTTCACAGATACGCAGTATTTT. It codes for CASRFTPGFTDTQYF.

The rearrangement joins TRBV7-9 to TRBJ2-2; TRBD2 matches 11 bases. The length of the CDR3 is 16 residues. CDR1 and CDR2 (germline): SEHNR, FQNEAQ (reference sequence). The V segment lost 3 bases and the J segment 0 bases; nucleotides outside the gene matches: 0. CDR3 nucleotide sequence: TGTGCCAGCAGCTTGGGACTAGCGGCGAACACCGGGGAGCTGTTTTTT. It encodes CASSLGLAANTGELFF.

Comments on this clone: Lacking the conserved final phenylalanine or tryptophan, this CDR3 likely reflects a read error. The V and J genes are TRBV4-1 and TRBJ1-2, with 9 bases that match TRBD1. CDR3 size: 15 residues. Unmatched junction bases numbered 5, after V lost 0 bases and J lost 6 bases. Germline loops: CDR1 MGHRA, CDR2 YSYEKL. CDR3 sequence reads: CASSQDLRTGDGYTS. CDR3 nucleotide sequence: TGCGCCAGCAGCCAAGACCTCAGGACAGGGGATGGCTACACCTCC.

J is TRBJ1-5 and V is TRBV5-6, with TRBD1 as a possible D gene (6 bases). The CDR3 runs to 15 residues. V was trimmed by 5 bases and J by 4 bases, leaving 16 bases between them. The germline V gene encodes CDR1 SGHDT and CDR2 YYEEEE. The CDR3 sequence is CASSRGGAWNQPQHF. The CDR3 DNA is TGTGCCAGCAGTCGGGGGGGCGCATGGAATCAGCCCCAGCATTTT. Based on the CDR3 plus reference TRBV5-6 and TRBJ1-5, the full variable domain is DAGVTQSPTHLIKTRGQQVTLRCSPKSGHDTVSWYQQALGQGPQFIFQYYEEEERQRGNFPDRFSGHQFPNYSSELNVNALLLGDSALYLCASSRGGAWNQPQHFGDGTRLSIL.

The V and J genes are TRBV30 and TRBJ1-4, with TRBD1 as a possible D gene (6 bases). Looked up from germline, CDR1 is GTSNPN and CDR2 is SVGIG (reference sequence). The CDR3 is 14 amino acids. V dropped 0 bases and J dropped 8 bases, with 13 bases sitting between them. The DNA of the CDR3 is TGTGCCTGGAGTGTAGGCCAGGGGAAAGAAAAACTGTTTTTT. It yields the protein CAWSVGQGKEKLFF.

J is TRBJ1-1 and V is TRBV11-2; 7 bases are shared with TRBD1. Germline V gene data show CDR1 as SGHAT and CDR2 as FQNNGV. The V segment lost 6 bases and the J segment 7 bases; nucleotides outside the gene matches: 2. CDR3 length: 11 residues. The CDR3 DNA follows: TGTGCCAGCAGAACAGGGGTTGAAGCTTTCTTT. Amino acids: CASRTGVEAFF.

V usage is TRBV6-5 and J usage is TRBJ2-7; 8 bases map to TRBD1. With V trimmed by 0 bases and J by 7 bases, 5 bases remained unmatched. Germline values: CDR1 MNHEY, CDR2 SVGAGI. The CDR3 is 14 residues long. The CDR3 DNA sequence: TGTGCCAGCAGTTACTCGATACAGGGGGGAGAGCAGTACTTC. This gives the protein CASSYSIQGGEQYF.

V gene TRBV6-5 combines with J gene TRBJ2-7; 7 bases are a match to TRBD1. V lost 2 bases, J lost 6 bases, and 4 bases stayed unmatched. Germline V CDR1 and CDR2: MNHEY, SVGAGI. The CDR3 totals 13 residues. The CDR3 DNA is TGTGCCAGCAGTTACCGACAGGGAACCGAGCAGTACTTC. This sequence encodes CASSYRQGTEQYF.

The chain combines TRBV2 with TRBJ1-2; tentatively, D is TRBD1 (5 bases). Germline V gene sequence: CDR1 SNHLY, CDR2 FYNNEI. Trimming removed 4 bases at V and 5 bases at J, with 14 bases between. This CDR3 has 14 amino acids. CDR3 sequence reads: CASSAYRLTYGYTF. In DNA, the CDR3 is TGTGCCAGCAGTGCCTACAGGCTAACGTATGGCTACACCTTC. Filled out from reference TRBV2 and TRBJ1-2, the complete variable domain reads EPEVTQTPSHQVTQMGQEVILRCVPISNHLYFYWYRQILGQKVEFLVSFYNNEISEKSEIFDDQFSVERPDGSNFTLKIRSTKLEDSAMYFCASSAYRLTYGYTFGSGTRLTVV.